The subject of this entry is one T cell receptor beta chain. This specimen comes from a study of blood T cell repertoires in COVID-19. For the study at large: Acute-phase and convalescent COVID-19 samples originated in the United States, Italy and Spain. Sample material is recorded as cDNA or gDNA derived from T cells, B-cell-depleted T cells, or PBMCs.

Per the original data handling: Amplified reference gene primers provided the basis for estimating nucleated cell counts. The assay was immunoSEQ multiplex PCR, and TCRdb's table has in-frame clones only and misses some. V, J and clone size were drawn from that table, and D and trimming were deduced from the DNA. The sample holds 60,000 to 80,000 clones, approximately 78% seen once. This CDR3 is 14 amino acids long. V dropped 4 bases and J dropped 7; count of bases not matched to a gene: 2. Looked up from germline, CDR1 is KGHDR and CDR2 is SFDVKD. The study assigned cohorts using participant-reported clinical history.

The chain joins TRBV24-1 to TRBJ2-1; 11 bases align to TRBD2. Input material: PBMCs or T cells enriched from blood (not recorded which). The TCR sequence derives from a woman in her 40s with acute COVID-19. The CDR3 DNA is TGTGCCACCAGTGAAATAGCGGGAGGGAATGAGCAGTTCTTC. Protein sequence: CATSEIAGGNEQFF.